This T cell receptor (beta chain) was sequenced in a study of radiotherapy plus CTLA-4 blockade in lung cancer. Profiled with immunoSEQ multiplex PCR; TCRdb holds only in-frame clones, not every one. Here the sample spans 40,000 to 50,000 clones, 73% being singletons. The CDR3 covers 16 residues. V was clipped by 5 bases and J by 2 bases; unmatched bases: 6. Germline V gene sequence: CDR1 SGHVS, CDR2 FQNEAQ. Focal radiation and CTLA-4 blockade (ipilimumab) were tested in chemo-refractory metastatic non-small-cell lung cancer patients. Worth noting for this clone: Its antigen remains unknown.

Study-level results: Blood saw expansion of tumor-derived TCR clones after radiotherapy plus ipilimumab.

The starting material was peripheral blood, obtained from a patient treated with radiotherapy plus ipilimumab. V and J are TRBV7-8 and TRBJ1-4; TRBD1 aligns across 9 bases. This TCR came from a human donor with non-small cell lung cancer who had a complete response to radiotherapy plus ipilimumab. CDR3 nucleotides: TGTGCCAGCAGCCTCGACAGGGGGGCGACTAATGAAAAACTGTTTTTT. Its translation is CASSLDRGATNEKLFF. Based on the CDR3 plus reference TRBV7-8 and TRBJ1-4, the full variable domain is GAGVSQSPRYKVAKRGQDVALRCDPISGHVSLFWYQQALGQGPEFLTYFQNEAQLDKSGLPSDRFFAERPEGSVSTLKIQRTQQEDSAVYLCASSLDRGATNEKLFFGSGTQLSVL.